The present T cell receptor beta chain was sequenced within a study of a mutant IDH1 vaccine in newly diagnosed glioma. This CDR3 is 15 amino acids long. Germline loops: CDR1 WNHNN, CDR2 SYGVQD (reference sequence). Deletions cut 0 bases from V and 4 bases from J, with 9 bases between. Sample time point: week 5, during vaccination. It was 300 ug of mutant IDH1 20-mer peptide that made up each vaccine dose, given with topical imiquimod. Comments on this clone: Antigen unknown.

Only in-frame clones appear in the TCRdb table, and some are missing; sequencing was by immunoSEQ multiplex PCR. This sample has approximately 80,000 clones; over 75% occur once, and the top ten carry about 0.61%. Sequencing used PBMCs, obtained from a glioma patient whose treatment included an IDH1 peptide vaccine. The chain recombines TRBV10-1 with TRBJ2-2; D possibly matches TRBD1 or TRBD2 (6 bases each). This TCR came from a woman between 50 and 59 years old with glioma. The CDR3 nucleotides read TGCGCCAGCAGTGAGTCACGGGGGCCCACCGGGGAGCTGTTTTTT. This encodes CASSESRGPTGELFF.